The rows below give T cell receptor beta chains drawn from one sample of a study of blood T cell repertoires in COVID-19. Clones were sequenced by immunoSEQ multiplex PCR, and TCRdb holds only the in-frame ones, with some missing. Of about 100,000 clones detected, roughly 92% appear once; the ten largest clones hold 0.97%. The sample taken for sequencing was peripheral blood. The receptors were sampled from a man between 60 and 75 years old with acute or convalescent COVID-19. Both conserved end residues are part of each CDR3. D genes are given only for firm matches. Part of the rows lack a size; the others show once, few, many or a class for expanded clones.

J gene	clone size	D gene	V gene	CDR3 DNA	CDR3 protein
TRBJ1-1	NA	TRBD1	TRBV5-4	TGTGCCAGCAGGGGGACAGGGGATAACACTGAAGCTTTCTTT	CASRGTGDNTEAFF
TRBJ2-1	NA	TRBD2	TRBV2	TGTGCCGGCAAGCGGGAGGGCCCTGGTGAGCAGTTCTTC	CAGKREGPGEQFF
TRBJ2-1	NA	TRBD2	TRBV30	TGTGCCTGGAGTGTACTGGCGGGAGGGAGCTCCTACAATGAGCAGTTCTTC	CAWSVLAGGSSYNEQFF
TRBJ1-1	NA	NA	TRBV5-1	TGCGCCAGCAGCTTAAGCGGGGACACTGAAGCTTTCTTT	CASSLSGDTEAFF
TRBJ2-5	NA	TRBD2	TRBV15	TGTGCCACCAGCAGGGCGGGACTAGGGTCTCAAGAGACCCAGTACTTC	CATSRAGLGSQETQYF
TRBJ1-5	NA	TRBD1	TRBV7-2	TGTGCCAGCAGCCCAGGGGCGACAGGGAAAGGTCAGCCCCAGCATTTT	CASSPGATGKGQPQHF
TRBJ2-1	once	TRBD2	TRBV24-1	TGTGCCACCAGTGATGGGCTAGCGGGAGGCCCCTCCTACAATGAGCAGTTCTTC	CATSDGLAGGPSYNEQFF
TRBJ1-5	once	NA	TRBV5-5	TGTGCCAGCAGCCGGGGGGGCAATCAGCCCCAGCATTTT	CASSRGGNQPQHF
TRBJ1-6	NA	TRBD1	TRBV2	TGTGCCAGCAGTTATGGGACAGCTTATAATTCACCCCTCCACTTT	CASSYGTAYNSPLHF
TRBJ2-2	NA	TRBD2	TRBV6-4	TGTGCCAGCAGTGGAGTAGCGGGCACCGGGGAGCTGTTTTTT	CASSGVAGTGELFF
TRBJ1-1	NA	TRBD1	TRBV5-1	TGCGCCAGCAGCTTGGACAGGGGGCTTGAAGCTTTCTTT	CASSLDRGLEAFF
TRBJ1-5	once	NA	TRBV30	TGTGCCTGGACCCCCCGGGGGGTAATGAATCAGCCCCAGCATTTT	CAWTPRGVMNQPQHF
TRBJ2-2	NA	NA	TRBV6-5	TGTGCCAGCAGTAAACGACGGGACACCGGGGAGCTGTTTTTT	CASSKRRDTGELFF
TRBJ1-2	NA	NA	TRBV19	TGTGCCAGTAGTAAGCGGAGGGAGGTGCTGAACTATGGCTACACCTTC	CASSKRREVLNYGYTF
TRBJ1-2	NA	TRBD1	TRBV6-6	TGTGCCAGCAGTTACGCACAGGGGGCGAACTATGGCTACACCTTC	CASSYAQGANYGYTF
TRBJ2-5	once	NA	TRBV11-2	TGTGCCAGCAGCCTCGGACACAATCAAGAGACCCAGTACTTC	CASSLGHNQETQYF
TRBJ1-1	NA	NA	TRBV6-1	TGTGCCAGCAGTTTCGGGGGCACTGAAGCTTTCTTT	CASSFGGTEAFF
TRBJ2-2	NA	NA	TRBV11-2	TGTGCCAGCAGCTTAGTCGCTCCGGGTCCAACTACCGAGGGGGAGCTGTTTTTT	CASSLVAPGPTTEGELFF
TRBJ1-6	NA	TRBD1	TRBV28	TGTGCCAGCGTCGGAGGGACAGGTGCACCCCTCCACTTT	CASVGGTGAPLHF
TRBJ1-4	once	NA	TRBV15	TGTGCCACCAGCAGAGATCCCGGGGATGAAAAACTGTTTTTT	CATSRDPGDEKLFF
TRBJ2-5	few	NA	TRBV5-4	TGTGCCAGCAGCTTGCAGCGAGAGACCCAGTACTTC	CASSLQRETQYF
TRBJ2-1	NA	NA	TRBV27	TGTGCCAGCAGCCTTGATAGCGGCTCCTACAATGAGCAGTTCTTC	CASSLDSGSYNEQFF
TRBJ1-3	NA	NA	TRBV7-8	TGTGCCAGCAGCTTTTTAGGGGGCTCTGGAAACACCATATATTTT	CASSFLGGSGNTIYF
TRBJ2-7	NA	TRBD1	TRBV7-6	TGTGCCAGCAGTATCCAGACAGGGGCCGCCTACGAGCAGTACTTC	CASSIQTGAAYEQYF
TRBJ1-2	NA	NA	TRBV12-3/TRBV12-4	TGTGCCAGCAGTTTTGGTAGCTATGGCTACACCTTC	CASSFGSYGYTF
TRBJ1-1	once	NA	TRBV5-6	TGTGCCAGCAGCTTGATAAACAGGGTGGCTGAAGCTTTCTTT	CASSLINRVAEAFF
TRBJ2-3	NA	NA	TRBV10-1	TGCGCCAGCAGTGAATCCTTTTCAGGGCTTAGCACAGATACGCAGTATTTT	CASSESFSGLSTDTQYF
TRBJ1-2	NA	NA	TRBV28	TGTGCCAGCCGCCAGGTATCAAGGAATTTCAACTATGGCTACACCTTC	CASRQVSRNFNYGYTF
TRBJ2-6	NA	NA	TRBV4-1	TGCGCCAGCAGCCCAAGACAGTCCTCTGGGGCCAACGTCCTGACTTTC	CASSPRQSSGANVLTF
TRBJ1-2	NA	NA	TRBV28	TGTGCCAGCAGTCCTCCTCGGACTTCGCGAGGCTACACCTTC	CASSPPRTSRGYTF
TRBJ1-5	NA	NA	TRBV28	TGTGCCAGCAGTTTAGGTGGGGCCAATCAGCCCCAGCATTTT	CASSLGGANQPQHF
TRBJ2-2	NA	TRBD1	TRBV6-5	TGTGCCAGCAGGGCGGACAGGGGCCCCACCGGGGAGCTGTTTTTT	CASRADRGPTGELFF
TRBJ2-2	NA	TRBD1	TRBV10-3	TGTGCCATCAGTGAGACTTCAGGGGGCACCGGGGAGCTGTTTTTT	CAISETSGGTGELFF
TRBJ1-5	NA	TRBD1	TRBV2	TGTGCCAGTACTTTTCAGGGGGCGGATCAGCCCCAGCATTTT	CASTFQGADQPQHF
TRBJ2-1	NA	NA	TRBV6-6	TGTGCCAGCAGTTACTCGCTCTCAGGGGAAAATGAGCAGTTCTTC	CASSYSLSGENEQFF
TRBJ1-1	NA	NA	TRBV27	TGTGCCAGCAGCGTCGGGATGAACACTGAAGCTTTCTTT	CASSVGMNTEAFF
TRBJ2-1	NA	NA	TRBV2	TGTGCCAGCAGAGCTCGGTCCTACAATGAGCAGTTCTTC	CASRARSYNEQFF
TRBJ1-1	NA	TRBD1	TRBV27	TGTGCCAGCAGTCCGGACAGGGGGCGCTTGAACACTGAAGCTTTCTTT	CASSPDRGRLNTEAFF
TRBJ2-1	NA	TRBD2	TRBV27	TGTGCCAGCAGTCCGGGGGGGACTCATTCCACCTACAATGAGCAGTTCTTC	CASSPGGTHSTYNEQFF
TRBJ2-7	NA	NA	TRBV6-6	TGTGCCACAACTACAGGGATAAACGAGCAGTACTTC	CATTTGINEQYF
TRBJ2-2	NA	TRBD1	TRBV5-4	TGTGCCAGCAGCGCCAGACAGGGGGCGGCCGGGGAGCTGTTTTTT	CASSARQGAAGELFF
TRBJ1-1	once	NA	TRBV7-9	TGTGCCAGCAGCAAACAGGGTAGTGGCGACACTGAAGCTTTCTTT	CASSKQGSGDTEAFF
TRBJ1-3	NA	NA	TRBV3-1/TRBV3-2	TGTGCCAGCAGCCAAGCAGGTCGCGGAAACACCATATATTTT	CASSQAGRGNTIYF
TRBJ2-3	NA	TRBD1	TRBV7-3	TGTGCCAGCAGCACCACAGGGGGTGTGGATACGCAGTATTTT	CASSTTGGVDTQYF
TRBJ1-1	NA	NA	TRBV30	TGTGCCTGGAGGGCAGGGTACGAAGTGGGAGCTTTCTTT	CAWRAGYEVGAFF
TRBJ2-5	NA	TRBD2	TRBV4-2	TGTGCCAGCAGCCAAGAAGGGTCTAGCGGGGGAGGGGTCCCGGAGACCCAGTACTTC	CASSQEGSSGGGVPETQYF
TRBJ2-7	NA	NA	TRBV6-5	TGTGCCAGCAGTTACAGTAGCTCCTACGAGCAGTACTTC	CASSYSSSYEQYF
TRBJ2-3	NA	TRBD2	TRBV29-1	TGCAGCGTTGAAGATCGAGGCCTAGCGGGAGGGCCATTCTCCCCAGATACGCAGTATTTT	CSVEDRGLAGGPFSPDTQYF
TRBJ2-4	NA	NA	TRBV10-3	TGTGCCATCAGTGATAGCGGCCTACGGGACATTCAGTACTTC	CAISDSGLRDIQYF
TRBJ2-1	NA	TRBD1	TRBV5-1	TGCGCCAGCAGCGCCGTGAGGGGGCACAATGAGCAGTTCTTC	CASSAVRGHNEQFF
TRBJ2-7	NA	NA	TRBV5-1	TGCGCCAGCCGTCCATCCGAAGGGGGCTACGAGCAGTACTTC	CASRPSEGGYEQYF
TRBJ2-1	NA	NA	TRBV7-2	TGTGCCAGCAGCTACAGACCGGGGGTCGTTAATGAGCAGTTCTTC	CASSYRPGVVNEQFF
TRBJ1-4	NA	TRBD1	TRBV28	TGTGCCAGCAGTTTGCGTGGGACAGGCGGTGAAAAACTGTTTTTT	CASSLRGTGGEKLFF
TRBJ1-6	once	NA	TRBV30	TGTGCCTGGAGTTCCGGGACACGGCGAAAGGGGGCCCTCCACTTT	CAWSSGTRRKGALHF
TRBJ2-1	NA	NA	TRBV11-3	TGTGCCAGCAGCTTGGACAGAGGCCCCCCGAGGCAGTTCTTC	CASSLDRGPPRQFF